This T cell receptor beta chain originates from a study of glioma-infiltrating T cells after dendritic cell vaccination (TCRdb year 2016). Some background on the complete study: The cohort included 15 or so glioblastoma patients drawn from Phase I and II dendritic cell vaccination trials, of whom 9 were newly diagnosed and 6 had recurrent disease. To make the vaccine, monocyte-derived dendritic cells were cultured for about seven days with IL-4 and GM-CSF and then pulsed overnight with autologous tumor lysate. Survival after dendritic cell vaccination was correlated with TCR sequencing metrics such as TIL content and the overlap between tumor and blood repertoires. Patients received three intradermal dendritic cell vaccine injections at biweekly intervals in the arm below the axilla. Between about 2002 and 2013, the patients were given dendritic cell vaccination pulsed with autologous tumor lysate. In glioblastoma patients vaccinated with dendritic cells, deep sequencing of TCR beta CDR3 regions served to measure tumor-infiltrating lymphocyte content and to compare repertoires between tumor and blood.

This clone was detected a few times. Its cognate antigen has yet to be identified. No quality values exist for individual bases; no much larger clone is one base distant. Results the study describes overall, beyond this receptor: No direct relationship between TCR clonality and survival was found, suggesting a diverse polyclonal response may matter. The three-group TCR overlap response model was characterized as speculative, and prospective validation of the model was stated to be required. After dendritic cell vaccination, a higher estimated pretreatment TIL content predicted longer time to progression and longer overall survival. The cohort was small and heterogeneous, and full blood and tumor sets were available for few patients, with initial-recurrent tumor pairs available for even fewer patients.

The V end loses 5 bases and the J end loses 3 bases, and a stretch of 10 bases separates them. Per the germline V gene, LGHNT is the CDR1 and FRNRAP is the CDR2. The CDR3, cysteine through phenylalanine, is 13 amino acids long. Only the CDR3 region is kept as DNA, spanning 39 bases read in frame from base 1. The immunoSEQ assay amplified TCRB CDR3 regions from roughly 2 micrograms of genomic DNA, or from all available DNA when less than that amount was available. Multiplex PCR used 60 forward primers for TCR V beta segments and 13 reverse primers for J beta segments. To estimate the number of reads per starting template, synthetic control templates were added to each sample at limiting dilution. Reads of 87 bp were generated by sequencing on the Illumina HiSeq System. The source study handled its data this way. PCR and sequencing errors were removed by a nearest neighbor algorithm that merged closely related sequences. TCR overlap was measured as the percentage of unique tumor TCR beta sequences also present in the same patient's peripheral blood. TCRdb mirrors the immuneACCESS table, restricted to in-frame sequences. Some clones are absent from its copies; in checked studies, under half trace to an unresolved V gene, and the reason for the others is unknown. V and J calls and clone size are as listed in that table; D and trimming were resolved from the DNA. The sample contains roughly 80,000 clones, over 75% of them found a single time. Around 2% of the sample lies in the top ten.

The time point label, read with the paper, signifies: after dendritic cell vaccination, including at tumor progression/relapse. Patients were selected on the basis of adequate residual fresh-frozen tumor tissue and more than two years of available survival data. Molecular status otherwise varied across the glioblastoma patients, but none of them carried an isocitrate dehydrogenase mutation. PBMC collection took place before vaccination, two weeks after the third vaccination, and at tumor progression if progression occurred. The Qiagen DNeasy Blood extraction Kit was used for extraction of genomic DNA.

This sequence was found in a human donor with glioblastoma. Sequencing used blood, obtained after dendritic cell vaccination. The chain is encoded by TRBV12-5 joined to TRBJ1-1; the D region possibly corresponds to TRBD1 (5 bases align). The sequence in DNA is TGTGCTAGTGGTAGGACCAGGGACACTGAAGCTTTCTTT. This yields the protein CASGRTRDTEAFF.